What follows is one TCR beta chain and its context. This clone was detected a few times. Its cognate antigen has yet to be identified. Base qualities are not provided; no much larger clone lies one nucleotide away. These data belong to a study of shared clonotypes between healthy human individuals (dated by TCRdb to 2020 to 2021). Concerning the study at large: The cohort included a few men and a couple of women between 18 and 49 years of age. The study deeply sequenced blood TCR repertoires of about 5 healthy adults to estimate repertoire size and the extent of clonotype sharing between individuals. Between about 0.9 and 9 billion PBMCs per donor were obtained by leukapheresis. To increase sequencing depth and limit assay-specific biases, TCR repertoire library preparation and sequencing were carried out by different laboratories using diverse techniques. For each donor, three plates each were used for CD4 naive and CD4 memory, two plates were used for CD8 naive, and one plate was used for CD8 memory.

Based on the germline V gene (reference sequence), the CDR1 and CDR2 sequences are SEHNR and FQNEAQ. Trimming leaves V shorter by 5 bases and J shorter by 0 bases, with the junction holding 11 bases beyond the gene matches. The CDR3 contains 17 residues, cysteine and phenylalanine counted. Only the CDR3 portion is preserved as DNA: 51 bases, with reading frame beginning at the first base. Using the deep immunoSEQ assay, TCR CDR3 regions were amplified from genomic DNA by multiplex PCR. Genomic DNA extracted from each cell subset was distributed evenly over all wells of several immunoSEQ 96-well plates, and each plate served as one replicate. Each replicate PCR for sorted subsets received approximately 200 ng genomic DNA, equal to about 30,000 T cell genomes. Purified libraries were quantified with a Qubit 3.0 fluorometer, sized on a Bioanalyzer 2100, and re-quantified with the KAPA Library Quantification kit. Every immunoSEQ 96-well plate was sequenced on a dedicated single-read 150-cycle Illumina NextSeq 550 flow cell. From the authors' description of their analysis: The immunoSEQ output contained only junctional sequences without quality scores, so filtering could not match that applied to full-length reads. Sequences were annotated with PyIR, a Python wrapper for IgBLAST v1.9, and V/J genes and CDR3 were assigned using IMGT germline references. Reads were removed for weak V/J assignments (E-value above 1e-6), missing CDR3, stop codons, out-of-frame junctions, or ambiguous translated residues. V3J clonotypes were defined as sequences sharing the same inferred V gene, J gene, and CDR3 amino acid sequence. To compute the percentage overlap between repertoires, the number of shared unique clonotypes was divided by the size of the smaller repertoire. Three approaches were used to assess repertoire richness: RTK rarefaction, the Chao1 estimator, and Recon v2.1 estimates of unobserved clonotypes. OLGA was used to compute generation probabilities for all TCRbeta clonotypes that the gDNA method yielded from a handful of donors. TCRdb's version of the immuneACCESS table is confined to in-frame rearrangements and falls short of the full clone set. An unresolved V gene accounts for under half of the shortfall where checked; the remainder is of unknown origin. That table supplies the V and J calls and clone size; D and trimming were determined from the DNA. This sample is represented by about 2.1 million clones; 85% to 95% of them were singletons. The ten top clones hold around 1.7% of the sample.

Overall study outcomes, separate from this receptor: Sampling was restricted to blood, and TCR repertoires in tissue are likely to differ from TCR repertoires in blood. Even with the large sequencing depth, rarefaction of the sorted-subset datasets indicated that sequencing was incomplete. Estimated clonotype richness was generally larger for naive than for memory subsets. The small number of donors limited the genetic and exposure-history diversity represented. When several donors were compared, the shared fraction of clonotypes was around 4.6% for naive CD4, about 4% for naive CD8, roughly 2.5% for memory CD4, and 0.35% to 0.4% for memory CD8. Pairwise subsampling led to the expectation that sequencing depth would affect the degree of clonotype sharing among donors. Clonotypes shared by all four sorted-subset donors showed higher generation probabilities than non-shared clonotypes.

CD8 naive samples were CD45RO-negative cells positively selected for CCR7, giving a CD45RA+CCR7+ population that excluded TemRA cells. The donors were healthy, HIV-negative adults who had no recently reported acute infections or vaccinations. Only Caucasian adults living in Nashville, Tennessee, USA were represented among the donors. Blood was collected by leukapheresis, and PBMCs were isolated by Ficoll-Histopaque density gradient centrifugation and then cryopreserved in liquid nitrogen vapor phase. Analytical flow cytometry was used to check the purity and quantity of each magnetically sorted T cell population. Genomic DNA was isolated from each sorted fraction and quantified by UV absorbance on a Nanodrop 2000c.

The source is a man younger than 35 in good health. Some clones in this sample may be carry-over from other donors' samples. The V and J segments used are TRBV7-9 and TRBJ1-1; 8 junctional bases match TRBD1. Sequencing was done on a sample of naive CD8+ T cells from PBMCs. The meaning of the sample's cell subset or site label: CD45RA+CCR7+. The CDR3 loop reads CASSMTKDRAMNTEAFF. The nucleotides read TGTGCCAGCAGCATGACTAAGGACAGGGCCATGAACACTGAAGCTTTCTTT.